This entry features one T cell receptor beta chain sequence. The antigen is undetermined. Per germline, CDR1 SEHNR and CDR2 FQNEAQ (reference sequence). This CDR3 spans 15 amino acids. The V and J ends lost 8 bases and 6 bases, in that order; junction bases with no gene match: 13. This entry comes from a study of CD8+CD57+ T cells in acquired aplastic anemia. Points from the study as a whole: The same twenty-nine CD8+ CDR3 sequences occurred in patients and in controls.

Investigators profiled TCR beta VDJ and CDR3 from genomic DNA template. Each CDR3 protein gets one entry after TCRdb re-called the reads with MiXCR. The sample includes just over 200,000 distinct CDR3 sequences, 65% of them seen just once. For sequencing, patients were chosen who had shown expansion of CD8+CD57+ cells by flow cytometry. V usage is TRBV7-9 and J usage is TRBJ2-3, with 8 bases aligning to TRBD2. This clonotype was obtained from a human donor with aplastic anemia. Sequencing was performed on sorted CD4+, CD8+, or CD8+CD57+ T cells (not recorded which) from PBMCs. CDR3 coding DNA: TGTGCCAGCCGAAACGGGAGGGCCGTTTTGGATACGCAGTATTTT. The encoded protein is CASRNGRAVLDTQYF. Full variable domain (rest looked up from reference TRBV7-9 and TRBJ2-3): DTGVSQNPRHKITKRGQNVTFRCDPISEHNRLYWYRQTLGQGPEFLTYFQNEAQLEKSRLLSDRFSAERPKGSFSTLEIQRTEQGDSAMYLCASRNGRAVLDTQYFGPGTRLTVL.